These 9 T cell receptor beta chains were sequenced from one sample in a study of T-cell memory formation after mild COVID-19. In TCRdb, the 5' RACE reads were re-called with MiXCR into one record per CDR3 protein. This table has about 500,000 distinct CDR3 sequences, roughly 21% appearing once. Sequenced sample: PBMCs or a T cell subset sorted from them (not recorded which). These receptors came from an adult woman who had mild COVID-19 (a few samples of this study predate the infection). Cell type and time point are not known.

The chain uses TRBV7-9 and TRBJ1-4, with a tentative D call TRBD1 (6 bases). Germline V gives CDR1 SEHNR, CDR2 FQNEAQ (reference sequence). The V end lost 5 bases, the J end lost 5 bases, and 18 bases lay between the germline ends. The CDR3 length is 16 residues. CDR3 amino acids: CASSPLLTGTNEKLFF. CDR3 sequence (DNA): TGTGCCAGCAGCCCGCTCCTAACAGGGACGAATGAAAAACTGTTTTTT.

This clonotype was seen a handful of times. V and J are TRBV6-5 and TRBJ2-1; 9 nucleotides align to TRBD1. The CDR3 loop spans 16 amino acids. Per the germline V gene, CDR1 is MNHEY and CDR2 is SVGAGI. Trimming removed 4 bases from V and 6 bases from J; junction bases left unmatched: 10. CDR3 in amino acids: CASSSAGTGISNEQFF. DNA for the CDR3: TGTGCCAGCAGTTCCGCCGGGACAGGGATTTCCAATGAGCAGTTCTTC.

This clonotype showed up many times. The V call is TRBV19, the J call TRBJ2-2, with TRBD1 as a possible D gene (6 bases). CDR1 is LNHDA and CDR2 is SQIVND in the germline V gene (reference sequence). V lost 6 bases, J lost 4 bases, and 6 bases lay in between. The CDR3 runs 12 residues. The CDR3 DNA follows: TGTGCCAGTAGGGGGGCCACCGGGGAGCTGTTTTTT. Its translation is CASRGATGELFF.

This chain joins TRBV7-9 and TRBJ2-3, with 9 bases lining up with TRBD2. The V gene end was trimmed by 8 bases and the J gene end by 5 bases; junction bases not matched to a gene: 14. Germline-derived CDR1 and CDR2 are SEHNR and FQNEAQ (reference sequence). The CDR3 loop spans 16 amino acids. Written as DNA, the CDR3 is TGTGCCAGCGCCCCGGGGTTAGCGGGAGTACAAGATACGCAGTATTTT. The encoded protein is CASAPGLAGVQDTQYF.

The rearrangement uses TRBV12-3 or TRBV12-4 and TRBJ1-6; D unresolved. The CDR3 consists of 13 residues. V was trimmed by 5 bases and J by 7 bases, leaving 9 bases between them. The CDR3 nucleotides are TGTGCCAGCAGTCCCGGACTGAATTCACCCCTCCACTTT. Translating gives CASSPGLNSPLHF.

The V and J genes are TRBV3-1 and TRBJ1-4; weak D call: TRBD1 (6 bases). Germline lookup yields CDR1 LGHDT and CDR2 YNNKEL (reference sequence). Trimming cost V 7 bases and J 7 bases, with 16 bases left between them. CDR3 size: 14 residues. The CDR3 DNA is TGTGCCAGCACTGAGGGGGGTAGGTCTGAAAAACTGTTTTTT. It encodes CASTEGGRSEKLFF.

This clonotype has more than one count but fewer than ten. The gene calls are TRBV15 and TRBJ1-1; D not resolved. The length of the CDR3 is 14 residues. CDR1 and CDR2 (germline): LNHNV, YYDKDF (reference sequence). V was shortened by 1 base and J by 1 base, with 7 bases between the two germline ends. This CDR3 is CATSRARGNTEAFF. In DNA form, the CDR3 reads TGTGCCACCAGCAGAGCTCGGGGGAACACTGAAGCTTTCTTT.

This clonotype occurred a few times. The chain has TRBV12-3 or TRBV12-4 and TRBJ2-7; TRBD1 aligns across 7 bases. This CDR3 comprises 15 residues. V was pared by 2 bases and J by 5 bases, with 9 bases of the junction left unmatched. CDR3 sequence reads: CASSLQGQAGHEQYF. In DNA, the CDR3 is TGTGCCAGCAGTTTACAAGGACAGGCGGGCCACGAGCAGTACTTC.

Only a few counts were recorded for this clonotype. CDR3 sequence (DNA): TGTGCCAGCAGCTTAAAACTAGCGGGGGGGTATTGGTTCTTC. Its protein product is CASSLKLAGGYWFF. The chain recombines TRBV7-8 with TRBJ2-1; 13 bases line up with TRBD2. Germline V gene sequence: CDR1 SGHVS, CDR2 FQNEAQ. The J segment lost 15 bases and the V segment lost 2 bases, leaving 7 bases of the junction unmatched. This CDR3 comprises 14 residues.